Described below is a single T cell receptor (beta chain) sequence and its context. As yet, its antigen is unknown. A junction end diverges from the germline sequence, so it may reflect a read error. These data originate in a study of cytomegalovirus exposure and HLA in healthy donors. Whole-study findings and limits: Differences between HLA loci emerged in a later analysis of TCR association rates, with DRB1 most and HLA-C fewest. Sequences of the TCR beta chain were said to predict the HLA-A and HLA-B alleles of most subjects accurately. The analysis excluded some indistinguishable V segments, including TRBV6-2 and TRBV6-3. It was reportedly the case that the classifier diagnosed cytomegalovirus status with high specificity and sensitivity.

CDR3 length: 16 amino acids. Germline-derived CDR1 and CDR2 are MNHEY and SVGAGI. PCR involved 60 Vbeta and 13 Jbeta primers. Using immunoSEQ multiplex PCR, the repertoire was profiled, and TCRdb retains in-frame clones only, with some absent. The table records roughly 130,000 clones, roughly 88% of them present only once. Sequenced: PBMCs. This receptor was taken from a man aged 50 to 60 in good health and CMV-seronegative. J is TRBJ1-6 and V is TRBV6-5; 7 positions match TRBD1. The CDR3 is CVSSYSLGTASSSLHF. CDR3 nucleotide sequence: TGTGTCAGCAGTTACTCTCTGGGGACAGCGTCAAGTTCCCTCCACTTT.